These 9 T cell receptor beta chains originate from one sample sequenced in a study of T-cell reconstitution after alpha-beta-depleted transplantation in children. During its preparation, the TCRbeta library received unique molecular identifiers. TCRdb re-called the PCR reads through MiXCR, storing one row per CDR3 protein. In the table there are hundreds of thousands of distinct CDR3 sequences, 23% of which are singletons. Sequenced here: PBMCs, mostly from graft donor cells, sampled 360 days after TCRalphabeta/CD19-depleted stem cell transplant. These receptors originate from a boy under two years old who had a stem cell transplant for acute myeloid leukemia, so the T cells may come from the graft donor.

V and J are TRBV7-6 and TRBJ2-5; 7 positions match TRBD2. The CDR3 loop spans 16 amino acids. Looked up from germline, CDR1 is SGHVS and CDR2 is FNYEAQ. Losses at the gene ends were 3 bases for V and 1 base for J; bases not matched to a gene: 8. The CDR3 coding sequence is TGTGCCAGCAGCTTTAGCGGGCAGGATCCCCAAGAGACCCAGTACTTC. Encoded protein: CASSFSGQDPQETQYF.

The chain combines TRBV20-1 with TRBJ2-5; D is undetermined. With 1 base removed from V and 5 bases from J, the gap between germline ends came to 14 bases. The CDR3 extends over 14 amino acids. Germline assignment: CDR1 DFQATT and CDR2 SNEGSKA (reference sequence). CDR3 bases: TGCAGTGCTAGAGGTCCGACTTTAACCGAGACCCAGTACTTC. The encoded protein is CSARGPTLTETQYF.

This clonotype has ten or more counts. The CDR3 region is CASSSTGVYGYTF. CDR3 coding DNA: TGTGCCAGCAGCTCTACAGGGGTCTATGGCTACACCTTC. The V and J genes are TRBV28 and TRBJ1-2, with 7 bases fitting TRBD1. Germline trimming cut 6 bases from V and 4 bases from J; bases unmatched to any gene: 5. This CDR3 has 13 amino acids. Germline CDR1 is MDHEN and CDR2 is SYDVKM.

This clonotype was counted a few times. The CDR3 DNA reads as TGTGCCAGCAGCTTAGGACAGGGGTTGGGTCAGCCCCAGCATTTT. It codes for CASSLGQGLGQPQHF. V usage is TRBV7-2 and J usage is TRBJ1-5; 8 bases agree with TRBD1. The CDR3 runs 15 residues. V was clipped by 1 base and J by 6 bases; unmatched bases: 5. Germline loops: CDR1 SGHTA, CDR2 FQGNSA.

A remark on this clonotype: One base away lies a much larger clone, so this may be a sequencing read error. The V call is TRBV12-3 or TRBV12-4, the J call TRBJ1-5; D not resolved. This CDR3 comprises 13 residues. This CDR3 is CAISLRVNQPQHF. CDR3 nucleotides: TGTGCCATCAGTTTAAGGGTCAATCAGCCCCAGCATTTT.

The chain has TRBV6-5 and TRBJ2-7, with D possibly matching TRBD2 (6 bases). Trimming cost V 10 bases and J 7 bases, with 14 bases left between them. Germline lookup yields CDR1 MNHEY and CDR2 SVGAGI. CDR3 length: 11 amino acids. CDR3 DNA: TGTGCCAACTCCCAGGGAGGTGAGCAGTACTTC. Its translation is CANSQGGEQYF.

The CDR3 reads CASSKQGMAGELFF. The CDR3 DNA reads as TGTGCCAGCAGCAAACAGGGAATGGCGGGGGAGCTGTTTTTT. The chain couples TRBV7-2 to TRBJ2-2; TRBD1 might be the D (6 bases). Trimming stripped 5 bases from V and 8 bases from J, with 15 bases between. Germline CDR1 SGHTA, CDR2 FQGNSA. There are 14 residues in the CDR3.

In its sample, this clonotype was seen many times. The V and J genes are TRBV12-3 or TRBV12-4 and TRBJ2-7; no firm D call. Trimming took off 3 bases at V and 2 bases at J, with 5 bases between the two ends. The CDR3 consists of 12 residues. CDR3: CASSFRTYEQYF. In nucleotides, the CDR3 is TGTGCCAGCAGTTTCAGGACCTACGAGCAGTACTTC.

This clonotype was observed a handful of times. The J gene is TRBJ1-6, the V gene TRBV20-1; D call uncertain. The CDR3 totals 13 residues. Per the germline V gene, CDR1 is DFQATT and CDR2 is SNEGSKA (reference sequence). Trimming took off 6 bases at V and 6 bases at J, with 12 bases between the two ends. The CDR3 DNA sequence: TGCAGTGCAAATCCAGACCCTAATTCACCCCTCCACTTT. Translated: CSANPDPNSPLHF.